Listed below are T cell receptor beta chains from one sample, sequenced in a study of T-cell memory formation after mild COVID-19. MiXCR, applied by TCRdb to the 5' RACE reads, yields one record per CDR3 protein. The repertoire consists of 550,000 to 600,000 distinct CDR3 sequences, with about 20% occurring once and the leading ten covering roughly 8.1%. The sample taken for sequencing was PBMCs or a T cell subset sorted from them (not recorded which). The source is an adult woman who had mild COVID-19 (a few samples of this study predate the infection). Cell type and time point are not known. CDR3s include the opening cysteine and the closing phenylalanine or tryptophan. The D gene is left open where the match is weak. Not every row has a clone size; where given, it reads once, few, many or a size class.

v_gene	abundance	d_gene	j_gene	CDR3nt	CDR3aa
TRBV4-2	NA	TRBD1	TRBJ2-7	TGTGCCAGCAGCCAACGGGGACAGGGGACCTACTACGAGCAGTACTTC	CASSQRGQGTYYEQYF
TRBV25-1	few	NA	TRBJ2-7	TGTGCCAGCAGTGTGGGGAGGCCCTCCTACGAGCAGTACTTC	CASSVGRPSYEQYF
TRBV7-3	NA	TRBD1	TRBJ2-1	TGTGCCAGCAGCTTATCAGGGGGCGGGGTGAATAATGAGCAGTTCTTC	CASSLSGGGVNNEQFF
TRBV7-3	few	TRBD2	TRBJ2-1	TGTGCCAGCAGCTTAACCGGTGTAGCGGGAGTAGGGTACAATGAGCAGTTCTTC	CASSLTGVAGVGYNEQFF
TRBV20-1	few	TRBD1	TRBJ2-1	TGCAGTGCTGACAGGGGGCGGAATGAGCAGTTCTTC	CSADRGRNEQFF
TRBV5-1	few	NA	TRBJ2-5	TGCGCCAGCAGCGTAGGAGACGTGGAGACCCAGTACTTC	CASSVGDVETQYF
TRBV5-6	NA	NA	TRBJ2-6	TGTGCCAGCAGCTTGACCAGCCTGCCTTCTGGGGCCAACGTCCTGACTTTC	CASSLTSLPSGANVLTF
TRBV7-2	few	NA	TRBJ2-2	TGTGCCAGCAGCGAGGGGGTGAGCACCGGGGAGCTGTTTTTT	CASSEGVSTGELFF
TRBV5-1	few	NA	TRBJ1-4	TGCGCCAGCAGCTTGGGCCCCGTTGCAGGGAATGAAAAACTGTTTTTT	CASSLGPVAGNEKLFF
TRBV2	NA	NA	TRBJ2-1	TGTGCCAGCAGTGAATTTCGGCAGAACAATGAGCAGTTCTTC	CASSEFRQNNEQFF
TRBV18	few	NA	TRBJ1-2	TGTGCCAGCTCACCAGGGCCTTTGGGCTACACCTTC	CASSPGPLGYTF
TRBV12-5	few	NA	TRBJ2-7	TGTGCTAGTGGTTTGACATACTACGAGCAGTACTTC	CASGLTYYEQYF
TRBV6-5	NA	NA	TRBJ1-2	TGTGCCAGCAGCTCATTCCTGGGATATGGCTACACCTTC	CASSSFLGYGYTF
TRBV6-5	many	TRBD1	TRBJ2-1	TGTGCCAGCAGACCCGGACAGGGTCCCTACAATGAGCAGTTCTTC	CASRPGQGPYNEQFF
TRBV6-5	NA	NA	TRBJ2-7	TGTGCCAGCAGCCCCCAGCCGGGATTCCTCGGTGACGAGCAGTACTTC	CASSPQPGFLGDEQYF
TRBV13	NA	TRBD2	TRBJ2-1	TGTGCCAGCAGCTTCGGACTAGCGGGAGGGATGACCTACAATGAGCAGTTCTTC	CASSFGLAGGMTYNEQFF
TRBV5-5	few	TRBD1	TRBJ1-2	TGTGCCAGCAGCTACCGGGACAGGGGGCTCATAGGCTATGGCTACACCTTC	CASSYRDRGLIGYGYTF
TRBV7-6	NA	NA	TRBJ2-1	TGTGCCAGCAGCTTAGAAAGAGCGGGTTCCTACAATGAGCAGTTCTTC	CASSLERAGSYNEQFF
TRBV7-8	NA	NA	TRBJ2-7	TGTGCCAGCAGGAGACAGTACGAGCAGTACTTC	CASRRQYEQYF
TRBV7-9	few	NA	TRBJ1-6	TGTGCCAGCAGCTTAGCGCCGGGAAGGAATTCACCCCTCCACTTT	CASSLAPGRNSPLHF
TRBV2	NA	NA	TRBJ1-1	TGTGCCAAACCACTTCAGGTGGCGAACACTGAAGCTTTCTTT	CAKPLQVANTEAFF
TRBV20-1	few	NA	TRBJ1-4	TGCAGTGCTAGAGCTAGGCGGGGATTAAATGAAAAACTGTTTTTT	CSARARRGLNEKLFF
TRBV9	NA	NA	TRBJ1-3	TGTGCCAGCAGCGTAGAGGACGGGGGCAGGCCTTGGGACACCATATATTTT	CASSVEDGGRPWDTIYF
TRBV5-6	NA	TRBD2	TRBJ2-5	TGTGCCAGCAGCCGTGGGACTAGCAGAGAGACCCAGTACTTC	CASSRGTSRETQYF
TRBV6-6	NA	NA	TRBJ1-5	TGTGCCAGCAGTCGTTATTTCGAGGGGGAGGACCAGCCCCAGCATTTT	CASSRYFEGEDQPQHF
TRBV11-2	few	NA	TRBJ2-7	TGTGCCAGCAGCTTAGTAATAGTCCGACGGGACTACGAGCAGTACTTC	CASSLVIVRRDYEQYF